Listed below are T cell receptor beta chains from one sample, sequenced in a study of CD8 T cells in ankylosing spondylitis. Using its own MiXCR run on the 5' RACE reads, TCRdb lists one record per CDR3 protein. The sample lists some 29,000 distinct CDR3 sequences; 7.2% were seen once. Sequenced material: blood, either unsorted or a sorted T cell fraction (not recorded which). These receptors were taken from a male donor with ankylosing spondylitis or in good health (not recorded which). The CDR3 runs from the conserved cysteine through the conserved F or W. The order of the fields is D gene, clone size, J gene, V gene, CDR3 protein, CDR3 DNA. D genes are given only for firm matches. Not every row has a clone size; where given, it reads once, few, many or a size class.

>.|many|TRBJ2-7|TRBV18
CASSRESSYEQYF
TGTGCCAGCTCACGAGAGAGCTCCTACGAGCAGTACTTC
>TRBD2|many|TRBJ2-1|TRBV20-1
CSARVAGGYSSYNEQFF
TGCAGTGCTAGAGTAGCGGGGGGCTATAGCTCCTACAATGAGCAGTTCTTC
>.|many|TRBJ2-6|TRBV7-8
CASSFRLAGSGANVLTF
TGTGCCAGCAGCTTTAGGCTGGCAGGTTCTGGGGCCAACGTCCTGACTTTC
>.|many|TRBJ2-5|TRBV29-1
CSVEELNQETQYF
TGCAGCGTTGAAGAACTAAACCAAGAGACCCAGTACTTC
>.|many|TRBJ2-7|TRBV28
CASSLMGGGAYEQYF
TGTGCCAGCAGTTTGATGGGAGGGGGGGCCTACGAGCAGTACTTC
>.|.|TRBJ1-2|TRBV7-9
CASSLSATGTRNYGYTF
TGTGCCAGCAGCTTATCGGCAACCGGGACCCGTAACTATGGCTACACCTTC
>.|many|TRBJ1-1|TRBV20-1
CSARSADLTEAFF
TGCAGTGCTAGATCAGCCGATTTGACTGAAGCTTTCTTT
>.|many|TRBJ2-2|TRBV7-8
CASSPGSSATGELFF
TGTGCCAGCAGCCCCGGGAGCAGCGCCACCGGGGAGCTGTTTTTT
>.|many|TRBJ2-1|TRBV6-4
CASSPLGGSYNEQFF
TGTGCCAGCAGTCCTCTAGGGGGGTCCTACAATGAGCAGTTCTTC
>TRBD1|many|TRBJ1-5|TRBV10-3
CAISESFVTGDQPQHF
TGTGCCATCAGTGAGTCGTTTGTGACAGGGGACCAGCCCCAGCATTTT
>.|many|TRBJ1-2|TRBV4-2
CASSQDLNGRVYTF
TGTGCCAGCAGCCAAGATTTGAACGGTAGAGTCTACACCTTC
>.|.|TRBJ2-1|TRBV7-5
CISVSDRSPRRNNEQFF
.
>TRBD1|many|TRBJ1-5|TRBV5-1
CASSDTGGNQPQHF
TGCGCCAGCAGCGATACAGGGGGCAATCAGCCCCAGCATTTT
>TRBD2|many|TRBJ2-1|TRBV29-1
CSAGLASNEQFF
TGCAGCGCAGGACTAGCATCCAATGAGCAGTTCTTC
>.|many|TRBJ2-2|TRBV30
CARSSTGATGELFF
TGTGCCCGGAGCAGCACGGGGGCCACCGGGGAGCTGTTTTTT
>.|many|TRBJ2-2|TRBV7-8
CASSSPGTGELFF
TGTGCCAGCAGCTCCCCGGGGACCGGGGAGCTGTTTTTT
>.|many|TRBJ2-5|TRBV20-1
CSARDLRRGEETQYF
TGCAGTGCTAGAGATCTGCGGAGGGGCGAGGAGACCCAGTACTTC
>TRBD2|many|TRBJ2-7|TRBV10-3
CAISLGGDDEQYF
TGTGCCATCAGTCTGGGAGGGGACGACGAGCAGTACTTC
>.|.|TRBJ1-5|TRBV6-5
CASSYSKGQLQHF
TGTGCCAGCAGTTACTCTAAGGGTCAGCTCCAGCATTTT
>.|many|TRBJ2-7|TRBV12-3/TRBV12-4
CASSHFYEQYF
TGTGCCAGCAGCCACTTCTACGAGCAGTACTTC
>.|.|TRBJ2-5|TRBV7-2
CASSLVRLQETQYF
TGTGCCAGCAGCTTAGTCCGACTCCAAGAGACCCAGTACTTC
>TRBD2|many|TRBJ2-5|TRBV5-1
CASGSTSGREETQYF
TGCGCCAGTGGTTCGACTAGCGGGAGGGAAGAGACCCAGTACTTC
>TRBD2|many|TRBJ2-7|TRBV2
CAGSGTSASYEQYF
TGTGCCGGCTCCGGGACTAGCGCCTCCTACGAGCAGTACTTC
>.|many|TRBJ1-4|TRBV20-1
CSATPPNRGVGAEKLFF
TGCAGTGCTACCCCCCCGAATAGGGGGGTGGGGGCTGAAAAACTGTTTTTT
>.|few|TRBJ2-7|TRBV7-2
CASSFSLVTHEQYF
TGTGCCAGCAGCTTTTCACTAGTTACCCACGAGCAGTACTTC